Listed below are T cell receptor beta chains from one sample, sequenced in a study of blood T cells in healthy people across ages. TCRdb re-called the 5' RACE reads through MiXCR, storing one row per CDR3 protein. Seen here are fewer than 1.5 million distinct CDR3 sequences, approximately 38% observed once, and the top ten hold 7% to 9%. The sequenced sample was blood. These receptors all stem from a young woman in good health. CDR3s include the opening cysteine and the closing phenylalanine or tryptophan. A D gene is named only where the DNA matches it firmly.

v_call d_call cdr3_aa
TRBV20-1 TRBD2 CSAVGGGTQYF
TRBV12-3/TRBV12-4 TRBD1 CASSSSTGNFNQPQHF
TRBV12-3/TRBV12-4 NA CASSSGFNEKLFF
TRBV28 TRBD2 CASSSLAGGPETQYF
TRBV6-6 NA CASSYSPGVGKVDTQYF
TRBV7-2 TRBD2 CASSFGRGLSYNEQFF
TRBV6-1 NA CASSDNNDEQFF
TRBV12-3/TRBV12-4 NA CASSFSGVRGIYEQYF
TRBV20-1 TRBD2 CSARSAGGQTGELFF
TRBV2 NA CARTLKPGYNEQFF
TRBV6-2/TRBV6-3 NA CASGDVLQETQYF
TRBV29-1 NA CSVEDRRGRNTDTQYF
TRBV27 NA CAGSLWAGTLRDTQYF
TRBV30 TRBD1 CAWSPGQGANQPQHF
TRBV25-1 TRBD1 CASRQGVQAERFF
TRBV19 NA CASSKGTRYGYTF
TRBV20-1 TRBD2 CSAATSGGLSTDTQYF
TRBV5-5 NA CASSYGPDYGYTF
TRBV6-1 NA CASSEARVSNQPQHF
TRBV2 NA CASREPLRGTEAFF
TRBV7-9 NA CASSLPQANYGYTF
TRBV5-1 TRBD2 CASSPGLANLADTQYF
TRBV11-1 NA CASSLASGGYHNEQFF
TRBV9 TRBD1 CASSVAGGTLHEQYF
TRBV7-6 NA CASSLGSDNAYNEQFF
TRBV12-3/TRBV12-4 NA CASSLGRTEAFF
TRBV25-1 NA CASSGGRGYGYTF
TRBV2 NA CALRSQRAGADTQYF
TRBV12-3/TRBV12-4 NA CASSLSDTEYF
TRBV18 NA CASSPAGAPYNEQFF
TRBV6-5 NA CASSQQANQPQHF
TRBV4-1 TRBD2 CASSQGRLAASYNEQYF
TRBV15 NA CATSREGDTQYF
TRBV7-2 TRBD1 CASSLSFRGPNEKLFF
TRBV7-9 NA CASSLQAYNSPLHF
TRBV7-8 TRBD2 CASSRGTSGSNEQFF
TRBV4-1 TRBD1 CASSHAYIFRGRGIAGSQYF
TRBV2 NA CASSGMGEQYF
TRBV7-3 TRBD2 CASSLMASGGQDTQYF
TRBV2 NA CASSRTEDTQYF
TRBV6-5 NA CASSSNEYGYTF
TRBV6-5 NA CASNKRPPGAFF